Listed below are T cell receptor beta chains from one sample, sequenced in a study of identical twins. MiXCR, applied by TCRdb to the 5' RACE reads, yields one record per CDR3 protein. Here the sample spans about 1.7 million distinct CDR3 sequences, roughly 35% being singletons. The sample comprised cord blood. Receptors originate from a newborn girl in good health. Each CDR3 is given without its conserved first and last residue. Each record gives: J gene, V gene, CDR3 protein.

>TRBJ1-6|TRBV10-3
ASTGRDNSPLH
>TRBJ2-7|TRBV20-1
SASRASGFYEQY
>TRBJ1-5|TRBV10-3
AISEAANQPQH
>TRBJ2-3|TRBV6-6
ASSYGLAGSADTQY
>NA|TRBV20-1
SARGTGRTYEQY
>TRBJ1-5|TRBV6-5
ASSPRPNNQPQH
>TRBJ2-2|TRBV27
ASSLGTATGELF
>TRBJ2-2|TRBV5-1
ASSLVLDTGELF
>TRBJ2-7|TRBV27
ASRPKRGIYEQY
>TRBJ2-7|TRBV20-1
SARTGQGTYEQY
>TRBJ1-2|TRBV20-1
SASVGRNYGYT
>TRBJ2-7|TRBV28
ASSLSGAYPYEQY
>TRBJ2-1|TRBV6-2/TRBV6-3
ASSKDRGRSSYNEQF
>TRBJ2-1|TRBV6-5
ASSYSKMSSGVYNEQF
>TRBJ2-5|TRBV2
ASSLDRVEHY
>TRBJ2-1|TRBV20-1
SSMDRAYNEQF
>TRBJ1-5|TRBV6-1
ASSEDSTGVQPQH
>TRBJ1-2|TRBV7-2
ASSLDYRDYGYT
>TRBJ2-1|TRBV19
ASTIVAGTYNEQF
>TRBJ1-2|TRBV12-3/TRBV12-4
ASSLSGQGDNYGYT
>TRBJ2-7|TRBV4-2
ASSPVPGLSTYEQY
>TRBJ2-3|TRBV5-1
ASSCSQGCKDTQY
>TRBJ2-5|TRBV5-1
ASSPTPSGQETQY
>NA|TRBV27
ASSFEGGSETQY
>TRBJ2-3|TRBV4-1
ASSHRSSGLLPTQY
>TRBJ2-1|TRBV10-3
AISESDSSSYNEQF
>TRBJ2-1|TRBV28
ASSSPRRDEQF
>TRBJ2-1|TRBV10-3
AISEGLAGSSHNEQF
>TRBJ2-1|TRBV12-3/TRBV12-4
ASIPLAGIYNEQF
>TRBJ1-2|TRBV12-3/TRBV12-4
ASSVGQGSYT
>TRBJ2-5|TRBV6-6
ASSYSHYPYNEQY